This is a list of T cell receptor beta chains from one sample in a study of blood T cell repertoires in COVID-19. Sequencing was performed with immunoSEQ multiplex PCR; in TCRdb, only in-frame clones are kept and a portion is missing. The sample records 130,000 or so clones, about 88% being singletons. The sequenced sample consisted of peripheral blood. Receptor source: a woman older than 75 with acute or convalescent COVID-19. Each CDR3 is given with its conserved first and last residue. The D gene is left open where the match is weak. Some rows have no size entry. The others give once, few or many, or a class for an expanded clone.

J gene	clone size	D gene	V gene	CDR3 protein	CDR3 DNA
TRBJ2-1	few	TRBD2	TRBV3-1/TRBV3-2	CASSQSGTRNEQFF	TGTGCCAGCAGCCAATCCGGGACTAGGAATGAGCAGTTCTTC
TRBJ2-1	.	.	TRBV30	CAWSPRFANEQFF	TGTGCCTGGAGTCCCAGGTTCGCCAATGAGCAGTTCTTC
TRBJ1-1	.	.	TRBV9	CASSVVGVGMNTEAFF	TGTGCCAGCAGCGTAGTGGGAGTAGGCATGAACACTGAAGCTTTCTTT
TRBJ1-4	.	.	TRBV19	CASSSPRKAATNEKLFF	TGTGCCAGTAGTAGCCCCCGTAAGGCGGCAACTAATGAAAAACTGTTTTTT
TRBJ2-1	.	TRBD1	TRBV10-3	CAISDPGQGISEQFF	TGTGCCATCAGTGATCCGGGACAGGGTATAAGTGAGCAGTTCTTC
TRBJ2-3	.	TRBD1	TRBV7-9	CASRTARQGAQEDTQYF	TGTGCCAGCAGAACAGCCCGACAGGGGGCGCAGGAAGATACGCAGTATTTT
TRBJ1-6	.	TRBD1	TRBV19	CASSALQGPGSPLHF	TGTGCCAGTAGTGCCCTACAGGGGCCGGGTTCACCCCTCCACTTT
TRBJ1-3	.	.	TRBV5-1	CASSVGGAGNTIYF	TGCGCCAGCAGTGTTGGCGGGGCTGGAAACACCATATATTTT
TRBJ2-5	.	.	TRBV2	CASILRAAETQYF	TGTGCCAGCATCCTCAGGGCCGCGGAGACCCAGTACTTC
TRBJ1-1	.	TRBD1	TRBV5-1	CASSAIQGVRGNTEAFF	TGCGCCAGCAGCGCGATACAGGGGGTTAGGGGCAACACTGAAGCTTTCTTT
TRBJ2-3	.	.	TRBV5-7	CASSSHKTTDTQYF	TGTGCCAGCAGTAGCCATAAGACCACAGATACGCAGTATTTT
TRBJ1-1	.	.	TRBV29-1	CSGSWGGNTEAFF	TGCAGCGGCTCGTGGGGGGGGAACACTGAAGCTTTCTTT
TRBJ2-3	.	.	TRBV7-2	CASILARGQMRQYF	TGTGCCAGCATCTTGGCGCGGGGCCAGATGAGGCAGTATTTT